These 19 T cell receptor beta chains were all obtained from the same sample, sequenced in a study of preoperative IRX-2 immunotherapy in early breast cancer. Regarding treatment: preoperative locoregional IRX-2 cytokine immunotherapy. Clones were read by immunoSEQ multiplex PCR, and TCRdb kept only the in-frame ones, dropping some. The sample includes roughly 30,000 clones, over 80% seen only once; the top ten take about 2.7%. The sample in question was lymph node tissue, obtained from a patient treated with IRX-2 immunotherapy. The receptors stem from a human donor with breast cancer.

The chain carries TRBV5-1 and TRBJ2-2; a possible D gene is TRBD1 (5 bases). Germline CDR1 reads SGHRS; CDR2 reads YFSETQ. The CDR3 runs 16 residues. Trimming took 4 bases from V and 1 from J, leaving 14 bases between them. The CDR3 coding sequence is TGCGCCAGCAGCCTAGGGGCAGGGTGGAACACCGGGGAGCTGTTTTTT. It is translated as CASSLGAGWNTGELFF. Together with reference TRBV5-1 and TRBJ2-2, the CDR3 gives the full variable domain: KAGVTQTPRYLIKTRGQQVTLSCSPISGHRSVSWYQQTPGQGLQFLFEYFSETQRNKGNFPGRFSGRQFSNSRSEMNVSTLELGDSALYLCASSLGAGWNTGELFFGEGSRLTVL.

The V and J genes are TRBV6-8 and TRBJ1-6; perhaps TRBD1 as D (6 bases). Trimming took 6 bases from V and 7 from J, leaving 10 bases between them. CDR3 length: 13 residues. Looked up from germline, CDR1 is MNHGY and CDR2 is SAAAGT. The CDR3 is CASRTTGNSPLHF. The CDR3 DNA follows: TGTGCCAGCAGAACCACAGGGAATTCACCCCTCCACTTT.

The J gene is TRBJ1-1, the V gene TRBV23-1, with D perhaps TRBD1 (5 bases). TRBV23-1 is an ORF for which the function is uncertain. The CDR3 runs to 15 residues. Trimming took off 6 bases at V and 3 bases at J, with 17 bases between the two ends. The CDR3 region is CASSLGDVGDTEAFF. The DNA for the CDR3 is TGCGCCAGCAGCTTAGGGGATGTAGGGGACACTGAAGCTTTCTTT.

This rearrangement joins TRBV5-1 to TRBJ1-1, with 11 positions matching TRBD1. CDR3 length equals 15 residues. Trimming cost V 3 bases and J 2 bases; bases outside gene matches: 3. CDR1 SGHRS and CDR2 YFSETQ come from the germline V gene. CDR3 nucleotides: TGCGCCAGCAGCTGGGGGACAGGGGGAAACACTGAAGCTTTCTTT. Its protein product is CASSWGTGGNTEAFF.

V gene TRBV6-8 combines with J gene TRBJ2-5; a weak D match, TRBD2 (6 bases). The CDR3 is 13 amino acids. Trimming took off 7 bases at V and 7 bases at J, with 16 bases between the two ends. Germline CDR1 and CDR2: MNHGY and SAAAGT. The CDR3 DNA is TGTGCCAGCAAAGACCCGGGAGCGAGGACCCAGTACTTC. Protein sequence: CASKDPGARTQYF.

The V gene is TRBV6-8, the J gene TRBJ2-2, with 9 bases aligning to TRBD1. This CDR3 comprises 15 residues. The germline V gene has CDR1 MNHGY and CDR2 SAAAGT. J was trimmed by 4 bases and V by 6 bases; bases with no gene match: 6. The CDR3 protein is CASRLQGAGTGELFF. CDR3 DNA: TGTGCCAGCAGATTACAGGGGGCCGGCACCGGGGAGCTGTTTTTT.

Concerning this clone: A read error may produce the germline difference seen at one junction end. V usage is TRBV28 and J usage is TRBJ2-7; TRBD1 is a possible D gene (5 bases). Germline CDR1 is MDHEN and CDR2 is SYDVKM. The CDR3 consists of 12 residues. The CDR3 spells CASSLFQGRVSF. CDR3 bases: TGTGCCAGCAGTTTATTCCAGGGTCGGGTTTCTTTC.

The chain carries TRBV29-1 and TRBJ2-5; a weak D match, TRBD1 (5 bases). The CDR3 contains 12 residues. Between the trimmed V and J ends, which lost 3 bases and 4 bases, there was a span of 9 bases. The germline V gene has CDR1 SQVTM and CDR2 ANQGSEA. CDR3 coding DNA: TGCAGCGTTGACAGGGTCGGAGAGACCCAGTACTTC. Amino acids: CSVDRVGETQYF.

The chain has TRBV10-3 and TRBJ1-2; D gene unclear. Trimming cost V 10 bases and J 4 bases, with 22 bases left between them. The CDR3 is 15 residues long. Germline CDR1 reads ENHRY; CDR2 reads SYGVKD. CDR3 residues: CASRNVAGLGYGYTF. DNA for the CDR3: TGTGCCAGTAGGAACGTGGCAGGACTTGGCTATGGCTACACCTTC.

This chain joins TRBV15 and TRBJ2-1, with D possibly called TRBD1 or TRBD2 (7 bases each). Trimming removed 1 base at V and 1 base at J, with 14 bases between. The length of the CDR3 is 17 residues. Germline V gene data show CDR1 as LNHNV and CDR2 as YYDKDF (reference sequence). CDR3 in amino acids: CATSRVGQGGSYNEQFF. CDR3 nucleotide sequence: TGTGCCACCAGCAGAGTAGGGCAGGGGGGGTCCTACAATGAGCAGTTCTTC.

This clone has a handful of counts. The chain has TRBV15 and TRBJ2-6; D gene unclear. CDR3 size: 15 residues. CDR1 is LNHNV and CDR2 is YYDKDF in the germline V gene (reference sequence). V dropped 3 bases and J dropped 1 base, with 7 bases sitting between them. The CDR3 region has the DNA TGTGCCACCAGCAGGGTCCGGTCTGGGGCCAACGTCCTGACTTTC. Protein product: CATSRVRSGANVLTF. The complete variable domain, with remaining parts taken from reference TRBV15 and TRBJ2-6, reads DAMVIQNPRYQVTQFGKPVTLSCSQTLNHNVMYWYQQKSSQAPKLLFHYYDKDFNNEADTPDNFQSRRPNTSFCFLDIRSPGLGDTAMYLCATSRVRSGANVLTFGAGSRLTVL.

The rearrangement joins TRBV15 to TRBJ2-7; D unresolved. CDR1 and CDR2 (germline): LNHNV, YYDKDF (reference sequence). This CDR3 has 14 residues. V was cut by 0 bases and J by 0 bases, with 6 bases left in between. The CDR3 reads CATSRDRSSYEQYF. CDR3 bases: TGTGCCACCAGCAGAGATAGGAGCTCCTACGAGCAGTACTTC.

CDR3 residues: CASSFRRTGNTIYF. The CDR3 DNA follows: TGTGCCAGCAGTTTCCGGAGAACTGGAAACACCATATATTTT. The chain recombines TRBV28 with TRBJ1-3; D gene ambiguous. CDR3 length: 14 amino acids. The germline V gene encodes CDR1 MDHEN and CDR2 SYDVKM. Trimming pared 3 bases from V and 2 bases from J, leaving 8 bases between. Supplemented by reference TRBV28 and TRBJ1-3, the full variable domain reads DVKVTQSSRYLVKRTGEKVFLECVQDMDHENMFWYRQDPGLGLRLIYFSYDVKMKEKGDIPEGYSVSREKKERFSLILESASTNQTSMYLCASSFRRTGNTIYFGEGSWLTVV.

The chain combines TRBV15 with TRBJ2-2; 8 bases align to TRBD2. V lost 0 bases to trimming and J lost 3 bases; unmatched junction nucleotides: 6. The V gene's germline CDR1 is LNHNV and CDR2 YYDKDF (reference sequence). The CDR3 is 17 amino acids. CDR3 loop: CATSREREVQYTGELFF. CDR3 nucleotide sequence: TGTGCCACCAGCAGAGAGCGGGAGGTCCAATACACCGGGGAGCTGTTTTTT. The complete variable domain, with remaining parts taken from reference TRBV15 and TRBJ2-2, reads DAMVIQNPRYQVTQFGKPVTLSCSQTLNHNVMYWYQQKSSQAPKLLFHYYDKDFNNEADTPDNFQSRRPNTSFCFLDIRSPGLGDTAMYLCATSREREVQYTGELFFGEGSRLTVL.

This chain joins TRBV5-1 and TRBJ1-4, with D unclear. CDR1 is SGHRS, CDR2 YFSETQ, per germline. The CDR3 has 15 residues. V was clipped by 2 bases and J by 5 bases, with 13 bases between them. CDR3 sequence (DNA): TGCGCCAGCAGCTTTCAAGGCGGTGGAAATGAAAAACTGTTTTTT. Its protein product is CASSFQGGGNEKLFF.

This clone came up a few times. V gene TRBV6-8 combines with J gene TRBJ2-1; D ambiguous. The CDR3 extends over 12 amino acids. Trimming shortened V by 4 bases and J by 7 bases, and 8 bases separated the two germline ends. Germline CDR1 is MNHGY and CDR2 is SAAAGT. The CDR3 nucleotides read TGTGCCAGCAGTTCTAGTCCTAATGAGCAGTTCTTC. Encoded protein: CASSSSPNEQFF.

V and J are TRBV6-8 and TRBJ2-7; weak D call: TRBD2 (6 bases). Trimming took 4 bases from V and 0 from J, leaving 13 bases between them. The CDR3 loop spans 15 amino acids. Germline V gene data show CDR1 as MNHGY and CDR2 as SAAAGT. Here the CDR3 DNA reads TGTGCCAGCAGTTCCTCGGGGGTTTACTCCTACGAGCAGTACTTC. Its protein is CASSSSGVYSYEQYF.

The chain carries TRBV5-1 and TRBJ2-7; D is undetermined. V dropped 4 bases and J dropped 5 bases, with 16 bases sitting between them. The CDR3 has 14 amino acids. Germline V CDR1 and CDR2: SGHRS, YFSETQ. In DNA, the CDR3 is TGCGCCAGCAGCCCTGCGTGGGGTTATGACGAGCAGTACTTC. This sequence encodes CASSPAWGYDEQYF. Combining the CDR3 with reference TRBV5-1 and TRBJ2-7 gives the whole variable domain KAGVTQTPRYLIKTRGQQVTLSCSPISGHRSVSWYQQTPGQGLQFLFEYFSETQRNKGNFPGRFSGRQFSNSRSEMNVSTLELGDSALYLCASSPAWGYDEQYFGPGTRLTVT.

The CDR3 spells CSVAKSGTGGTGELFF. The CDR3 nucleotides are TGCAGCGTTGCTAAGTCCGGGACAGGGGGGACCGGGGAGCTGTTTTTT. This sequence joins TRBV29-1 and TRBJ2-2; TRBD1 aligns across 11 bases. Germline trimming cut 4 bases from V and 5 bases from J; bases unmatched to any gene: 9. CDR1 and CDR2 (germline): SQVTM, ANQGSEA. The CDR3 covers 16 residues.